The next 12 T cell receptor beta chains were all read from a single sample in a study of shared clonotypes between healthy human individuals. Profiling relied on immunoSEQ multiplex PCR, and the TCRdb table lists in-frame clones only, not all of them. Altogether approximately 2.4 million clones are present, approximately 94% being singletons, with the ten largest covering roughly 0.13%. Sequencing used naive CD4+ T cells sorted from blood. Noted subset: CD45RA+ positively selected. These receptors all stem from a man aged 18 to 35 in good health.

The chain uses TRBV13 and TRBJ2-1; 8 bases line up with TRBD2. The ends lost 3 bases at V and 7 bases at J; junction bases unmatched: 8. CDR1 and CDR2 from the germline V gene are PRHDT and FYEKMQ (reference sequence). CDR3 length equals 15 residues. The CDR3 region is CASSFRGGPENEQFF. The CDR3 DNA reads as TGTGCCAGCAGCTTCCGGGGGGGCCCTGAAAATGAGCAGTTCTTC.

In DNA form, the CDR3 reads TGTGCCAGCAGCCTAGGAGGGAATGAAAAACTGTTTTTT. Encoded protein: CASSLGGNEKLFF. The chain uses TRBV14 and TRBJ1-4; D call uncertain. The V end was cut by 4 bases, the J end by 5 bases, with 8 bases between. Germline V lookup: CDR1 SGHDN, CDR2 FVKESK. The CDR3 has 13 residues.

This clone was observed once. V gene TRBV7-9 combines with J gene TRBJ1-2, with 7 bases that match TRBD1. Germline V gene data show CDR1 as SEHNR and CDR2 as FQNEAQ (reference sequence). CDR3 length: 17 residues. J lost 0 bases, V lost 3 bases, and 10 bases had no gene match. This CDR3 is CASSFKQGQLANYGYTF. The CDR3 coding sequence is TGTGCCAGCAGCTTCAAACAGGGGCAGTTAGCTAACTATGGCTACACCTTC.

CDR3 loop: CSASWGETQYF. DNA for the CDR3: TGCAGTGCTAGCTGGGGTGAGACCCAGTACTTC. The J gene is TRBJ2-5, the V gene TRBV20-1; D gene ambiguous. The CDR3 runs 11 residues. Looked up from germline, CDR1 is DFQATT and CDR2 is SNEGSKA (reference sequence). V was cut by 3 bases and J by 5 bases, with 7 bases left in between.

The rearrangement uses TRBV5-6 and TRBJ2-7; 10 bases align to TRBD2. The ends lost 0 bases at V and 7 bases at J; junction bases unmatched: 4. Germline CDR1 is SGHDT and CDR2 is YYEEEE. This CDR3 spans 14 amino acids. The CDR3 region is CASSLVGLAVEQYF. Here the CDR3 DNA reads TGTGCCAGCAGCTTGGTAGGACTAGCGGTTGAGCAGTACTTC.

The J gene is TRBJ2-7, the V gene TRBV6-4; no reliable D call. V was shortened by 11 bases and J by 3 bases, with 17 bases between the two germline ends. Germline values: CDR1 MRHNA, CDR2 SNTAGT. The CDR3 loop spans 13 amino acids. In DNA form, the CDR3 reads TGTGCCCCAAGAGGACGGCGGCTCTACGAGCAGTACTTC. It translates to CAPRGRRLYEQYF.

CDR3 sequence reads: CASSQAGPSGNTIYF. The DNA of the CDR3 is TGTGCCAGCAGCCAAGCAGGTCCTTCTGGAAACACCATATATTTT. This chain joins TRBV6-5 and TRBJ1-3; D unresolved. The germline V and J ends were trimmed by 6 bases and 1 base, with 13 bases remaining between them. The CDR3 spans 15 residues. The germline CDR1 and CDR2 sequences are MNHEY and SVGAGI.

CDR3 DNA: TGCGCCAGCAGCCAATTTGACGGGGCTCAAGAGACCCAGTACTTC. This codes for CASSQFDGAQETQYF. The rearrangement joins TRBV4-1 to TRBJ2-5, with D tentatively TRBD1 or TRBD2 (5 bases each). Germline CDR1 reads MGHRA; CDR2 reads YSYEKL. V gave up 2 bases and J gave up 2 bases, with 12 bases separating them. The CDR3 length is 15 residues.

The CDR3 loop is CAISGTDFNSPLHF. The CDR3 DNA sequence: TGTGCCATCAGCGGGACCGATTTTAATTCACCCCTCCACTTT. The genes are TRBV10-3 and TRBJ1-6; weak D call: TRBD1 (5 bases). Germline V lookup: CDR1 ENHRY, CDR2 SYGVKD. This CDR3 region has 14 residues. Trimming stripped 6 bases from V and 6 bases from J, with 12 bases between.

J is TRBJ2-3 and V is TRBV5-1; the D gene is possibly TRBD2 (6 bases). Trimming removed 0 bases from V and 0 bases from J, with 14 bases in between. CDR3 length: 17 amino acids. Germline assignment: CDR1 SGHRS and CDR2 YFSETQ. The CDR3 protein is CASSLAGATPSTDTQYF. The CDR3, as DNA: TGCGCCAGCAGCTTGGCGGGAGCCACTCCTAGCACAGATACGCAGTATTTT.

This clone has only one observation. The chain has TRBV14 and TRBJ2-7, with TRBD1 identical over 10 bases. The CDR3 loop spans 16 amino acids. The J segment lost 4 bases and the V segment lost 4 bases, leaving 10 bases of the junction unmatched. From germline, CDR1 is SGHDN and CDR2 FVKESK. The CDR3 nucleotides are TGTGCCAGCAGCCTCCCGGGACAGGGGAGTTCATACGAGCAGTACTTC. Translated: CASSLPGQGSSYEQYF. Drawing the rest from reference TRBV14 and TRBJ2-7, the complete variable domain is EAGVTQFPSHSVIEKGQTVTLRCDPISGHDNLYWYRRVMGKEIKFLLHFVKESKQDESGMPNNRFLAERTGGTYSTLKVQPAELEDSGVYFCASSLPGQGSSYEQYFGPGTRLTVT.

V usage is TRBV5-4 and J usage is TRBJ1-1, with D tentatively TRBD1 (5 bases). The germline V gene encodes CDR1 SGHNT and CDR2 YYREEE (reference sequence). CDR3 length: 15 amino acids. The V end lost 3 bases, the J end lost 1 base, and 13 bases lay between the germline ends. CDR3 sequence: CASSSGGAPNTEAFF. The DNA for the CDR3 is TGTGCCAGCAGCTCCGGCGGGGCTCCGAACACTGAAGCTTTCTTT.